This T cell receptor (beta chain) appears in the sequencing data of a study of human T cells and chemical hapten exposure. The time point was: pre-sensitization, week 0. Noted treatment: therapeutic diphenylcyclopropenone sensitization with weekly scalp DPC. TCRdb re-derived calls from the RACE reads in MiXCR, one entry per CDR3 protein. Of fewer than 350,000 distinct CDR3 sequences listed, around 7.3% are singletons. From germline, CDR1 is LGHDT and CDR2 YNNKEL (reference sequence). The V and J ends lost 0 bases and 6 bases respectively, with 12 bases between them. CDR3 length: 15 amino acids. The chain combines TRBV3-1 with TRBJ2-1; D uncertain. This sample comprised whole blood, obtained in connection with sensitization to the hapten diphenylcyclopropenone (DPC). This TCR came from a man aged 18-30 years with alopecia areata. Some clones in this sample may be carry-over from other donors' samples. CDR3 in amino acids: CASSQDQRRANEQFF. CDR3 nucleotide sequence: TGTGCCAGCAGCCAAGATCAGCGTAGGGCCAATGAGCAGTTCTTC.